This T cell receptor beta chain appears in the sequencing data of a study of blood T cell repertoires in COVID-19. On the study more broadly: The study drew acute and convalescent COVID-19 samples from the United States, Italy and Spain. Nucleic acid was either cDNA or gDNA, and it came from T cells, B-cell-depleted T cells, or PBMCs.

V lost 5 bases and J lost 6, with 23 bases in between. CDR3 length: 16 residues. In germline, CDR1 is SGHKS, CDR2 YYEKEE (reference sequence). In the study's own analysis: Amplification from reference gene primers served as the basis for estimated nucleated cell counts. Assay used: immunoSEQ multiplex PCR; TCRdb lists only in-frame clones, some missing. V and J calls and clone size are those listed in that table; D and trimming were worked out from the DNA. The data show some 140,000 clones, with roughly four fifths seen just once and about 29% held by the top ten. This sequence originates from a woman in her fifties or sixties with acute or convalescent COVID-19. This chain links TRBV5-5 with TRBJ1-2; tentative D call: TRBD1 (5 bases). Sequencing was done on a sample of peripheral blood. The CDR3 spells CASRTATSGIGDGYTF. The CDR3 coding sequence is TGTGCCAGCAGAACCGCGACGTCAGGGATAGGGGATGGCTACACCTTC.